This T cell receptor beta chain is from a study of blood T cell repertoires in COVID-19 (dated by TCRdb to the early 2020s). Describing the broader study: Samples covering the acute and convalescent phases of COVID-19 were provided by collaborators in the United States, Italy and Spain. The material from the prospective study consisted of cDNA or gDNA derived from T cells, B-cell-depleted T cells, or PBMCs. Deeply sampled blood TCRbeta repertoires from subjects exposed to, actively infected with, or recovered from COVID-19 were included in the dataset. Where HLA class I and class II types were available, the types were taken from metadata supplied by the sample provider, not from assay-based typing. Samples were obtained from the ongoing ImmuneRACE study (first 160 participants) and from about 1,300 subjects provided by 6 global collaborators. A de-identified subject ID, COVID-19 status, age in years and sex were almost always included in the sample metadata. The repertoires were released in a freely available public database intended as a resource for research on the immune response to SARS-CoV-2. Here is what the overall study found, with its caveats: The amount of clinical and demographic metadata varied by source and participant and was provided uncurated.

V and J are truncated by 1 base and 8 bases respectively, leaving an intervening sequence of 17 bases. From a lookup of the germline V gene (reference sequence), CDR1 and CDR2 are SEHNR and FQNEAQ. The CDR3 spans 15 residues, from the cysteine through the phenylalanine. Kept here is only the CDR3 DNA, which spans 45 bases and is read in frame from base 1. This clone was observed once. The specificity of this receptor is unknown. It has no much larger one-base neighbor in the sample; base qualities were not kept. Collaborating institutions collected whole blood in K2EDTA tubes following their own protocols. Collaborator samples were shipped for TCRbeta analysis as frozen whole blood, isolated PBMCs, or DNA extracted from either sample type. TCRbeta CDR3 regions were amplified from genomic DNA by means of the immunoSEQ Assay, a bias-controlled multiplex PCR. Turning to the authors' computational methods: The number of nucleated cells in each sample was estimated by amplification of reference gene primers within the assay. To quantify the absolute abundance of each unique TCRbeta CDR3 rearrangement, sequence reads were collapsed and filtered. Productive Simpson clonality was computed per sample as the square root of Simpson's diversity index over productive rearrangements. Drawn from immuneACCESS, this table holds only the in-frame rearrangements with V and J called that TCRdb kept. Clones are partly lost; checked studies trace under half to an unresolved V gene and leave the rest unexplained. V and J calls and clone size follow that table, whereas D and trimming were derived from the DNA. The sample table holds roughly 80,000 clones, of which over 80% were seen once. Together, the top ten hold about 5.8% of the sample.

The chain is made from TRBV7-9 and TRBJ1-2; the D gene cannot be resolved reliably. The origin of this receptor is a man aged 60 to 75 with active or convalescent COVID-19. The sample comprised peripheral blood. This receptor has the CDR3 CASSLDEGSREGYTF. The nucleotide sequence is TGTGCCAGCAGCTTAGACGAAGGGAGTCGGGAGGGCTACACCTTC.